This T cell receptor (beta chain) was found in a study of T cells after yellow fever vaccination. The CDR3 is made up of 15 amino acids. Germline lookup yields CDR1 LNHDA and CDR2 SQIVND (reference sequence). V was cut by 3 bases and J by 6 bases, with 16 bases left in between. This clonotype was counted only a few times. MiXCR, applied by TCRdb to the 5' RACE reads, yields one record per CDR3 protein. This sample has some 120,000 distinct CDR3 sequences, with 15% found just once. The sequence was collected from a man in his late teens or twenties who received the YFV17D yellow fever vaccine. The chain uses TRBV19 and TRBJ2-3, with TRBD1 as a possible D gene (6 bases). The specimen comprised CD8+ T cells sorted from PBMCs, sampled 5 days after the yellow fever booster vaccination. This CDR3 is CASSMVGRGRDTQYF. CDR3 DNA sequence: TGTGCCAGTAGTATGGTCGGCAGGGGCCGGGATACGCAGTATTTT.